This TCR beta chain was observed in a study of T-cell memory formation after mild COVID-19. Study-wide background: Clustering of TCRs was largely donor specific. Whole-study findings and limits: Contracting clones localized mainly to CM and EM when CD4+ and mainly to EMRA when CD8+. Second-wave clones reaching peak frequency on day 37 lacked confirmed SARS-CoV-2 specificity. Some SARS-CoV-2-responding clones were already detected in memory before infection.

On this clonotype itself: Antigen: not known.

The CDR3 contains 15 residues. Trimming removed 1 base from V and 3 bases from J; junction bases left unmatched: 7. Germline CDR1 reads DFQATT; CDR2 reads SNEGSKA (reference sequence). TCRdb reanalysed the 5' RACE reads using MiXCR and keeps one entry per CDR3 protein. The table lists approximately 500,000 distinct CDR3 sequences, 20% to 30% of them singletons. This receptor was identified in an adult woman who had mild COVID-19 (a few samples of this study predate the infection). Cell type and time point are not known. What was sequenced was PBMCs or a T cell subset sorted from them (not recorded which). The chain uses TRBV20-1 and TRBJ1-2, with 8 bases identical to TRBD1. CDR3: CSARVTGAFDYGYTF. The CDR3 nucleotides read TGCAGTGCTAGAGTGACAGGGGCGTTCGACTATGGCTACACCTTC.